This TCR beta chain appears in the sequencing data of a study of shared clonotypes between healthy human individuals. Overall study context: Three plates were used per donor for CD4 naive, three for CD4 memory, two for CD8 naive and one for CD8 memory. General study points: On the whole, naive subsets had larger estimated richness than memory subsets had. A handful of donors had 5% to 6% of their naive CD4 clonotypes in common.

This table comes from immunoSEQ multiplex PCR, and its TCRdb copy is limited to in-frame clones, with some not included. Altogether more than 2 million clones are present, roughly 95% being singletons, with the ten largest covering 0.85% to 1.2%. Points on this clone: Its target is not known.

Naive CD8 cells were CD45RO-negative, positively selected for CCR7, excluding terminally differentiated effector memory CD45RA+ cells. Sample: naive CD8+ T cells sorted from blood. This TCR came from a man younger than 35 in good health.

The CDR3 loop is CASSSVGSSYEQYF. CDR3 sequence (DNA): TGTGCCAGCAGCTCGGTTGGGAGCTCCTACGAGCAGTACTTC. This chain connects TRBV28 to TRBJ2-7; tentative D call: TRBD2 (5 bases). The V end was cut by 6 bases, the J end by 0 bases, with 12 bases between. CDR3 size: 14 residues. The germline gives CDR1 MDHEN, CDR2 SYDVKM.